This TCR beta chain was captured in a study of blood T cell repertoires in COVID-19 (dated by TCRdb to the early 2020s). With regard to the full study: The collaborator samples originated in the United States, Italy and Spain and spanned the acute and convalescent phases of COVID-19. The material from the prospective study consisted of cDNA or gDNA derived from T cells, B-cell-depleted T cells, or PBMCs. Deeply sampled blood TCRbeta repertoires from subjects exposed to, actively infected with, or recovered from COVID-19 were included in the dataset. The repertoires were released in a freely available public database intended as a resource for research on the immune response to SARS-CoV-2. Samples were obtained from the ongoing ImmuneRACE study (first 160 participants) and from 950 to 1,500 subjects provided by 6 global collaborators. Nearly every sample came with metadata listing a de-identified subject ID, COVID-19 status, age in years and sex. Where available, HLA class I and class II types were taken from metadata supplied by the sample provider and were not determined by assay-based typing.

TCRbeta CDR3 regions were amplified from genomic DNA using the immunoSEQ Assay, a bias-controlled multiplex PCR. Regarding the original processing steps: Nucleated cell counts per sample were estimated from amplification of reference gene primers within the assay. To quantify the absolute abundance of each unique TCRbeta CDR3 rearrangement, sequence reads were collapsed and filtered. Productive Simpson clonality was computed per sample as the square root of Simpson's diversity index over productive rearrangements. In its TCRdb copy, this immuneACCESS table keeps in-frame sequences only and misses some clones. Where compared with another copy, unresolved V genes explain less than half of these, and the others have no known cause. That table supplies the V and J calls and clone size; D and trimming were determined from the DNA. The sample table shows about 190,000 clones, and over 75% are seen once. The ten largest account for around 6.6% of the sample.

Samples from volunteer blood donors who had recovered from COVID-19 were contributed by a second Seattle source. The collaborating institutions used their own protocols to collect whole blood in K2EDTA tubes. Collaborator samples were shipped for TCRbeta analysis as frozen whole blood, isolated PBMCs, or DNA extracted from either sample type. What the work shows at the level of the full study, not this receptor alone: The quantity of clinical and demographic metadata differed by source and by participant and was supplied without curation.

Concerning this clone itself: The specificity of this receptor is unknown. Nothing much larger sits one base from this clone, and base qualities are not available.

The CDR3 has 13 amino acids, counting the end cysteine and phenylalanine. Left in the record is the CDR3 DNA by itself, 39 bases read in frame from the first base. The germline V gene specifies MDHEN as CDR1 and SYDVKM as CDR2. V gives up 3 bases and J gives up 3 bases, and the segment between their germline ends measures 9 bases. Sequencing input: peripheral blood. The rearrangement joined TRBV28 to TRBJ2-7; a tentative D match to TRBD2 spans 5 bases. The clonotype was recovered from a woman aged 35 to 49 who had recovered from COVID-19. In nucleotides, the sequence is TGTGCCAGCAGTTTCTCGGGGTTCTACGAGCAGTACTTC. This gives the protein CASSFSGFYEQYF.